This is a list of T cell receptor beta chains from one sample in a study of human T cells and chemical hapten exposure. One entry per CDR3 protein, called by TCRdb with MiXCR from the RACE reads. The table lists about 340,000 distinct CDR3 sequences, around 7% of them singletons. Sequencing was performed on whole blood, taken in connection with sensitization to the hapten diphenylcyclopropenone (DPC). The receptors stem from a woman between 18 and 29 years old with alopecia areata. Some clones in this sample may be carry-over from other donors' samples. Each CDR3 is given with its conserved first and last residue. A D gene is named only where the DNA matches it firmly.

CDR3 length: 15; D gene: .; V gene: TRBV6-2/TRBV6-3; CDR3 protein: CASSYYPGPRAEAFF
CDR3 length: 15; D gene: TRBD1; V gene: TRBV25-1; CDR3 protein: CASSGRQGVDSPLHF
CDR3 length: 13; D gene: TRBD1; V gene: TRBV7-7; CDR3 protein: CASSPTGIGELFF
CDR3 length: 17; D gene: .; V gene: TRBV12-3/TRBV12-4; CDR3 protein: CASSLEGYLRDNQPQHF
CDR3 length: 16; D gene: .; V gene: TRBV12-3/TRBV12-4; CDR3 protein: CASSFAGRLSGNTIYF
CDR3 length: 14; D gene: .; V gene: TRBV7-3; CDR3 protein: CASSLKGPRTEAFF
CDR3 length: 14; D gene: .; V gene: TRBV5-1; CDR3 protein: CASSLEKGGNEQFF
CDR3 length: 11; D gene: .; V gene: TRBV29-1; CDR3 protein: CSVEVVDTQYF
CDR3 length: 17; D gene: TRBD2; V gene: TRBV4-3; CDR3 protein: CASSQDEAGEGRDTQYF
CDR3 length: 15; D gene: .; V gene: TRBV12-3/TRBV12-4; CDR3 protein: CASSLNRGNSDEQFF
CDR3 length: 15; D gene: .; V gene: TRBV20-1; CDR3 protein: CSARWTESSYNEQFF
CDR3 length: 13; D gene: TRBD1; V gene: TRBV3-1; CDR3 protein: CASSRQGHYEQYF
CDR3 length: 15; D gene: .; V gene: TRBV4-2; CDR3 protein: CASSQEYRDTGELFF
CDR3 length: 15; D gene: .; V gene: TRBV5-5; CDR3 protein: CASSLERTNLYGYTF
CDR3 length: 11; D gene: .; V gene: TRBV29-1; CDR3 protein: CSVVEGGEAFF
CDR3 length: 14; D gene: .; V gene: TRBV12-3/TRBV12-4; CDR3 protein: CASSLDTGHNEQFF
CDR3 length: 15; D gene: .; V gene: TRBV12-3/TRBV12-4; CDR3 protein: CASSPGDNRNTEAFF
CDR3 length: 15; D gene: .; V gene: TRBV6-2/TRBV6-3; CDR3 protein: CASRNSGQPGQPQHF
CDR3 length: 15; D gene: .; V gene: TRBV7-2; CDR3 protein: CASSPDFTSTDTQYF
CDR3 length: 19; D gene: TRBD2; V gene: TRBV2; CDR3 protein: CASSATGTSGGVWSNEQFF